The 14 T cell receptor beta chains reported below all come from one sample, sequenced in a study of cytomegalovirus exposure and HLA in healthy donors. A multiplex PCR was run with 60 Vbeta primers and 13 Jbeta primers. Measured with immunoSEQ multiplex PCR; TCRdb has only the in-frame clones, and not every one. The data hold about 240,000 clones, with 80% to 85% observed a single time. The sample was PBMCs. All receptors derive from a woman in her sixties in good health and CMV-seropositive.

V and J are TRBV5-6 and TRBJ1-4; 9 positions agree with TRBD1. CDR1 is SGHDT and CDR2 is YYEEEE in the germline V gene. The CDR3 length is 16 residues. V was pared by 0 bases and J by 7 bases, with 7 bases of the junction left unmatched. The CDR3 loop reads CASSLVGQGSSEKLFF. The CDR3 DNA reads as TGTGCCAGCAGCTTGGTGGGACAGGGAAGCAGTGAAAAACTGTTTTTT.

The sample holds one count of this clone. CDR3 residues: CASTPGGLGYNEQFF. CDR3 bases: TGTGCCAGTACCCCAGGGGGCTTGGGGTACAATGAGCAGTTCTTC. J is TRBJ2-1 and V is TRBV6-1; 8 bases agree with TRBD1. V was pared by 9 bases and J by 4 bases, with 11 bases of the junction left unmatched. Germline CDR1 is MNHNS and CDR2 is SASEGT. The CDR3 loop spans 15 amino acids.

The V gene is TRBV7-8, the J gene TRBJ1-1; 8 positions match TRBD1. After removal of 7 bases from V and 5 bases from J, the junction contained 9 bases not matched to a gene. Germline CDR1 reads SGHVS; CDR2 reads FQNEAQ. The length of the CDR3 is 14 residues. In DNA form, the CDR3 reads TGTGCCAGCACCTCAGGGGGCTTGAGAACTGAAGCTTTCTTT. It encodes CASTSGGLRTEAFF.

This chain's CDR3 is CASSQGLAGEETQYF. CDR3 nucleotides: TGCGCCAGCAGCCAAGGACTAGCGGGAGAAGAGACCCAGTACTTC. V gene TRBV4-1 combines with J gene TRBJ2-5; 12 bases fit TRBD2. This CDR3 region has 15 residues. CDR1 MGHRA and CDR2 YSYEKL come from the germline V gene. J was trimmed by 3 bases and V by 1 base; bases with no gene match: 0.

The chain links TRBV2 to TRBJ1-1, with unresolved D. This CDR3 contains 11 residues. Trimming left V 7 bases short and J 6 bases short, with 9 bases between. Per germline, CDR1 SNHLY and CDR2 FYNNEI. The CDR3 DNA reads TGTGCCAGCACGTTCCGGGCTGAAGCTTTCTTT. Protein sequence: CASTFRAEAFF.

This clone was counted once. The chain is built from TRBV27 and TRBJ2-7; 11 nucleotides line up with TRBD1. Germline V gene data show CDR1 as MNHEY and CDR2 as SMNVEV (reference sequence). V lost 5 bases to trimming and J lost 3 bases; unmatched junction nucleotides: 9. This CDR3 is built from 16 residues. The CDR3 protein is CASSPTDRGQLYEQYF. For the CDR3, the DNA is TGTGCCAGCAGTCCCACGGACAGGGGGCAGCTCTACGAGCAGTACTTC.

V usage is TRBV19 and J usage is TRBJ2-1; D remains unclear. From germline, CDR1 is LNHDA and CDR2 SQIVND (reference sequence). V was clipped by 3 bases and J by 3 bases, with 12 bases between them. This CDR3 comprises 15 residues. The CDR3 coding sequence is TGTGCCAGTAGTATCGGAGATCTAAGCTACAATGAGCAGTTCTTC. Amino acids: CASSIGDLSYNEQFF.

As regards this clone: The junction does not match germline at one end; this may be a read error. V usage is TRBV7-9 and J usage is TRBJ2-3, with 7 positions matching TRBD2. The CDR3 spans 17 residues. Germline CDR1 and CDR2: SEHNR and FQNEAQ (reference sequence). In nucleotides, the CDR3 is TGTTCCAGCAGACCCAGTCCAAGCGGGAAACGCACAGATACGCAGTATTTT. Translated, it gives CSSRPSPSGKRTDTQYF.

The rearrangement joins TRBV9 to TRBJ2-7, with D uncertain. V was trimmed by 0 bases and J by 2 bases, leaving 15 bases between them. This CDR3 is 16 amino acids long. Germline CDR1 is SGDLS and CDR2 is YYNGEE. The CDR3 DNA reads TGTGCCAGCAGCGTAGCCTCCGACTCAAAGACCTACGAGCAGTACTTC. It specifies CASSVASDSKTYEQYF.

This clone was observed a few times. CDR3 nucleotide sequence: TGTGCCAGCAGACGCTCGAGCGGGACTAGCGGTACCTACGAGCAGTACTTC. It is translated as CASRRSSGTSGTYEQYF. J is TRBJ2-7 and V is TRBV27, with TRBD2 matching over 11 bases. Germline V gene lookup returns CDR1 MNHEY and CDR2 SMNVEV (reference sequence). Losses at the gene ends were 6 bases for V and 2 bases for J; bases not matched to a gene: 12. The CDR3 length is 17 residues.

The chain recombines TRBV11-2 with TRBJ1-1, with D hard to call. There are 15 residues in the CDR3. Between the trimmed V and J ends, which lost 3 bases and 6 bases, there was a span of 17 bases. CDR1 and CDR2 (germline): SGHAT, FQNNGV. The CDR3 reads CASSFYSTVGPEAFF. The CDR3 DNA is TGTGCCAGCAGCTTTTACTCCACAGTGGGCCCTGAAGCTTTCTTT.

The CDR3 is CASSFGGEGNTIYF. For the CDR3, the DNA is TGTGCCAGCAGTTTCGGAGGGGAGGGAAACACCATATATTTT. V is TRBV27 and J is TRBJ1-3; perhaps TRBD1 as D (5 bases). Trimming removed 3 bases at V and 4 bases at J, with 10 bases between. Germline V gives CDR1 MNHEY, CDR2 SMNVEV (reference sequence). The CDR3 totals 14 residues.

The chain employs TRBV15 and TRBJ2-3; TRBD2 matches 11 bases. The germline CDR1 and CDR2 sequences are LNHNV and YYDKDF (reference sequence). CDR3 length: 16 amino acids. Unmatched junction bases numbered 4, after V lost 3 bases and J lost 2 bases. Here the CDR3 reads CATSSRLAGYTDTQYF. Here the CDR3 DNA reads TGTGCCACCAGCAGTAGACTAGCGGGGTACACAGATACGCAGTATTTT.

The CDR3: CAISARGGDNEQFF. CDR3 sequence (DNA): TGTGCCATCAGTGCACGGGGTGGGGACAATGAGCAGTTCTTC. This chain links TRBV10-3 with TRBJ2-1; D possibly corresponds to TRBD2 (5 bases). Per germline, CDR1 ENHRY and CDR2 SYGVKD. Trimming took off 4 bases at V and 5 bases at J, with 12 bases between the two ends. The length of the CDR3 is 14 residues.